A single sample is the source of the 2 T cell receptor beta chains below, sequenced in a study of cytomegalovirus exposure and HLA in healthy donors. The PCR ran on 60 Vbeta and 13 Jbeta primers. Assay: immunoSEQ multiplex PCR; the TCRdb copy retains only in-frame clones and omits some. The sample lists under 140,000 clones; around 85% were seen once. The sequenced sample consisted of PBMCs. The receptors here all came from a man in his forties or fifties in good health and CMV-seronegative.

The J gene is TRBJ2-3, the V gene TRBV9, with D perhaps TRBD2 (6 bases). V was clipped by 0 bases and J by 2 bases, with 16 bases between them. Germline V gives CDR1 SGDLS, CDR2 YYNGEE. The CDR3 has 17 amino acids. CDR3 in DNA: TGTGCCAGCAGCGTAGAGGAGGGCGGACTGCACACAGATACGCAGTATTTT. Translating gives CASSVEEGGLHTDTQYF.

There are a few counts of this clone. The chain joins TRBV9 to TRBJ1-3; 7 bases are a match to TRBD1. The CDR3 is 16 amino acids. CDR1 SGDLS and CDR2 YYNGEE come from the germline V gene. The trim removed 4 bases at V and 6 bases at J, leaving 13 bases unmatched. The CDR3 bases are TGTGCCAGCAGCAGGCCGACGGGAGACAGGGAAAACACCATATATTTT. Amino acid sequence: CASSRPTGDRENTIYF.